This T cell receptor (beta chain) emerged from a study of chemoradiotherapy in HPV16-positive cancers. J was trimmed by 4 bases and V by 0 bases; bases with no gene match: 4. The CDR3 spans 16 residues. The germline gives CDR1 LGHNA, CDR2 YNFKEQ. Profiling relied on immunoSEQ multiplex PCR, and the TCRdb table lists in-frame clones only, not all of them. The sample holds roughly 20,000 clones, 84% seen once. This clonotype was sampled from a human donor with HPV-associated anogenital cancer. Sequencing was performed on blood, taken from a patient who underwent chemoradiotherapy. The genes are TRBV4-2 and TRBJ2-3; TRBD2 matches 10 bases. The CDR3 bases are TGTGCCAGCAGCCAAGATGGTAGCGGGGGGCCAGATACGCAGTATTTT. This encodes CASSQDGSGGPDTQYF.